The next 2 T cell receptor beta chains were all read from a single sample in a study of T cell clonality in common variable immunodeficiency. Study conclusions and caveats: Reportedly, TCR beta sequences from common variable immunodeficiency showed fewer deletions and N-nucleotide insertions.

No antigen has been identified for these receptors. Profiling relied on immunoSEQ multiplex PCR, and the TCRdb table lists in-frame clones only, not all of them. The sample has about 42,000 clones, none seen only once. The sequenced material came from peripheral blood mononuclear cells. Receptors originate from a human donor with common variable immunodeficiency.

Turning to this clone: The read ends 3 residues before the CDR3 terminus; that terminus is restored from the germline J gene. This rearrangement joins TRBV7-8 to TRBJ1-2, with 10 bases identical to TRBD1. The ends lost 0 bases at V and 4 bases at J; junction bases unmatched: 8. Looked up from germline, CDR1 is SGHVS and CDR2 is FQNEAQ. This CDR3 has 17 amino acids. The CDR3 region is CASSLARQGAGSYGYTF. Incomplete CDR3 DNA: TGTGCCAGCAGCTTAGCGCGACAGGGGGCAGGGAGCTATGGC.

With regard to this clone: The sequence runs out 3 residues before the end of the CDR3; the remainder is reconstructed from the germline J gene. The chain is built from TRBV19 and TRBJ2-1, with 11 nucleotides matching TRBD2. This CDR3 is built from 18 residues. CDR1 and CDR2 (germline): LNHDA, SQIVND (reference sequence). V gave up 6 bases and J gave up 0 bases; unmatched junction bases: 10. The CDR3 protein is CASRPGLAAQSSYNEQFF. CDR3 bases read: TGTGCCAGTAGGCCGGGACTAGCGGCCCAAAGCTCCTACAATGAG. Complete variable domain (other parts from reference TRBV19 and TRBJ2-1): DGGITQSPKYLFRKEGQNVTLSCEQNLNHDAMYWYRQDPGQGLRLIYYSQIVNDFQKGDIAEGYSVSREKKESFPLTVTSAQKNPTAFYLCASRPGLAAQSSYNEQFFGPGTRLTVL.